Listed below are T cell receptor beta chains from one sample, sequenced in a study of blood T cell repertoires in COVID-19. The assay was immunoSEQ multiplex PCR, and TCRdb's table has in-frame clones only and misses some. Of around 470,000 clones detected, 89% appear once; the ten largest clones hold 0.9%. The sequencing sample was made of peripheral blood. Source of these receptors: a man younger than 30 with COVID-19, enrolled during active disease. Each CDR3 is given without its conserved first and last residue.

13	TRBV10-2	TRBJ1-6	ASSEARGHRSPLH
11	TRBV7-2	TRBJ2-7	ASRTKLDYEQY
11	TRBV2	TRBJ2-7	ASKTAGVYEQY
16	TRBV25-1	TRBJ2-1	ASTRTSGVTSGYNEQF
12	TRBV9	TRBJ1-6	ASSADRGSPPLH
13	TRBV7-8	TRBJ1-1	ASSFAGGANTEAF
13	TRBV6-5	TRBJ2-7	ASTEGTGAGYEQY
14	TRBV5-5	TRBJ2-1	ASSIRAGGNYNEQF
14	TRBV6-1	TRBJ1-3	ASSGDRASSGNTIY
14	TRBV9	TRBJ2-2	ASSAPLDRVTGELF
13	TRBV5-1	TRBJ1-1	ASSPTQGLSGEAF
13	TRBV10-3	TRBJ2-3	AISAGQGRTDTQY
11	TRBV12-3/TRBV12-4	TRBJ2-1	ASSGLAGDEQF
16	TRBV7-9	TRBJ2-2	ASSRGVAGNTNTGELF
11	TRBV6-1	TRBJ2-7	ASSEIPSGEQY
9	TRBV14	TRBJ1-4	ASSHGEKLF
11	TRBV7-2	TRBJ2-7	ASSSTGNYEQY
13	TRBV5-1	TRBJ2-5	ASSLVAGNQETQY
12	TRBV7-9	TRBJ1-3	ASIRQGNGNTIY
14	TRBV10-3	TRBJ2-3	AISEYGTGSTDTQY
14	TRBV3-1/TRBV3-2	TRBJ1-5	ASSQDGGTVNQPQH
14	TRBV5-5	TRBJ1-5	ASSQAAGASNQPQH
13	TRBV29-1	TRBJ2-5	SVDKPLGDRETQY
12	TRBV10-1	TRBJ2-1	ASSPGTGYNEQF
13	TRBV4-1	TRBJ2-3	ASSQPGQGTDTQY
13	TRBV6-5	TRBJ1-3	ASSTDRGRGNTIY
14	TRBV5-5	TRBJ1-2	ASSLAGWGENYGYT
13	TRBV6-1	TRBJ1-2	ASSDWGRINYGYT
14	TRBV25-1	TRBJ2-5	ASSDRRDRVQETQY
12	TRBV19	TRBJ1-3	ASTRGGSGNTIY
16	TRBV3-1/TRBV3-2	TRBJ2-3	ASSQATVRSGITDTQY
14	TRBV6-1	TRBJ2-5	ASSGDGLAGKQTQY
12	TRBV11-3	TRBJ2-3	ASSRGGRSDTQY
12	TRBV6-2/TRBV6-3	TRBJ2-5	ASSGTSGSETQY
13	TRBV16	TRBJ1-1	ASSLGSGKSQEAF
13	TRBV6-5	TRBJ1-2	ASSLDRAFNYGYT
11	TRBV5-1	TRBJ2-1	ASSLQTYNEQF
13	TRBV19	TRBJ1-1	ASSGQGAMNTEAF
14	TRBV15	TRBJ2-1	ATSSSSGGSYNEQF
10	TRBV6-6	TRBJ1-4	ASSYPNEKLF
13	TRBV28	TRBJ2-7	ASSFEGHHSYEQY
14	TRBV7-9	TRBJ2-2	ASYPRGGANTGELF
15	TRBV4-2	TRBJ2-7	ASSAKFRSGPHYEQY
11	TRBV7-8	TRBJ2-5	ASSLTGTETQY
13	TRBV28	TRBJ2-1	ASSLVGTSRDEQF
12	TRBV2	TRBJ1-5	ASSEWAGNQPQH
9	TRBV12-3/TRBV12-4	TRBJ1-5	ASSLRGPQH
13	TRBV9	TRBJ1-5	ASSVEGALGQPQH
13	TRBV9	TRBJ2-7	ASSPGQGASYEQY
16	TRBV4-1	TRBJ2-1	ASSQEDRLAGRYNEQF
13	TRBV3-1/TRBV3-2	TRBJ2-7	ASSQEGASGGEQY
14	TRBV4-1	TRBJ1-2	ASSPSGTGDNYGYT
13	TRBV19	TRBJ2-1	ASRLAGMSYNEQF
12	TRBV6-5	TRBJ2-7	ASRHRDREDEQY
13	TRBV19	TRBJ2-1	ASSKGAGDYNEQF